Sequencing of this T cell receptor (beta chain) was carried out in a study of CXCR3-negative and CXCR3-positive naive CD8 T cells. All TRB cDNA libraries came from 5' RACE performed with UMI labels. From the 5' RACE reads, TCRdb lists one entry per CDR3 protein and no DNA. This table holds about 120,000 distinct CDR3 sequences. Study-level results: Relative to CXCR3-negative naive cells, CXCR3-positive naive cells had more hydrophobic TRB CDR3s. Much lower diversity was found in memory CD8+ cells, while both naive subsets had comparably high diversity.

CDR3 length equals 16 residues. CDR1 is MGHRA, CDR2 YSYEKL, per germline. A remark on this clonotype: Antigen specificity is unknown.

CD45RO-CCR7+CD27+CD95- defined naive CD8+ T cells. Sequencing was done on a sample of naive CXCR3+ CD8+ T cells from blood. Noted subset: CD45RO-CCR7+CD27+CD95- naive CD8+ T cells expressing CXCR3 (TNR3+). The V gene is TRBV4-1, the J gene TRBJ2-7; TCRdb lists TRBD1, though no DNA is available to test this call. The TCR originated in a human donor in good health. Some clones in this sample may be carry-over from other donors' samples. The CDR3 sequence is CASSHRRTESSYEQYF.